This is a list of T cell receptor beta chains from one sample in a study of shared clonotypes between healthy human individuals. Data came from immunoSEQ multiplex PCR; TCRdb stores just in-frame clones and leaves some out. The sample yields around 2,000,000 clones, around 93% seen once. The sample was naive CD8+ T cells from PBMCs. Source of these receptors: a man younger than 30 in good health. Some clones in this sample may be carry-over from other donors' samples. Each CDR3 is given with its conserved first and last residue. A D gene is named only where the DNA matches it firmly. Where a row states a size, it is once, few, many or the class of an expanded clone; other rows omit it.

>TRBJ1-1|.|.|TRBV2
CASSSGQPPGNTEAFF
TGTGCCAGCAGCTCTGGACAGCCACCTGGGAACACTGAAGCTTTCTTT
>TRBJ1-1|.|.|TRBV30
CAWNWGVLMNTEAFF
TGTGCCTGGAATTGGGGGGTCCTCATGAACACTGAAGCTTTCTTT
>TRBJ1-1|few|.|TRBV29-1
CSVGPPEAFF
TGCAGCGTTGGGCCCCCGGAAGCTTTCTTT
>TRBJ2-1|.|.|TRBV19
CASSSWGWGNEQFF
TGTGCCAGTAGTAGTTGGGGCTGGGGGAATGAGCAGTTCTTC
>TRBJ1-1|.|.|TRBV5-1
CASSPIRGENTEAFF
TGCGCCAGCAGCCCCATACGGGGGGAGAACACTGAAGCTTTCTTT
>TRBJ2-7|few|TRBD1|TRBV29-1
CSAAGTGDFLLSYEQYF
TGCAGCGCCGCCGGGACAGGGGACTTCCTTCTTTCCTACGAGCAGTACTTC
>TRBJ2-1|.|TRBD2|TRBV4-1
CASSLLAGSEQFF
TGCGCCAGCAGCCTACTAGCGGGATCTGAGCAGTTCTTC
>TRBJ2-1|.|TRBD2|TRBV4-1
CASSQVGGNNEQFF
TGCGCCAGCAGCCAGGTCGGGGGGAACAATGAGCAGTTCTTC
>TRBJ1-1|.|.|TRBV4-2
CASSQGSEAFF
TGTGCCAGCAGCCAGGGCAGTGAAGCTTTCTTT
>TRBJ2-7|.|.|TRBV6-1
CASSPQYEQYF
TGTGCCAGCAGTCCCCAGTACGAGCAGTACTTC
>TRBJ1-5|.|.|TRBV28
CASSLTGLGNQPQHF
TGTGCCAGCAGTTTAACAGGTCTGGGCAATCAGCCCCAGCATTTT
>TRBJ2-1|.|.|TRBV5-6
CASRQSYGGTPSYNEQFF
TGTGCCAGCAGACAGAGTTACGGGGGTACGCCCTCCTACAATGAGCAGTTCTTC
>TRBJ2-7|.|.|TRBV7-9
CASSILLVDEQYF
TGTGCCAGCAGCATTCTTTTGGTTGACGAGCAGTACTTC
>TRBJ2-2|once|.|TRBV4-3
CASSPGTYTGELFF
TGCGCCAGCAGCCCCGGGACGTACACCGGGGAGCTGTTTTTT
>TRBJ2-3|.|.|TRBV2
CASSELVGMSTDTQYF
TGTGCCAGCAGTGAACTGGTCGGTATGTCGACAGATACGCAGTATTTT
>TRBJ2-1|once|TRBD2|TRBV5-1
CASSFLAGAGEQFF
TGCGCCAGCAGCTTCCTAGCGGGAGCGGGTGAGCAGTTCTTC
>TRBJ1-2|.|.|TRBV28
CASNNYRNYGYTF
TGTGCCAGCAACAATTACAGGAACTATGGCTACACCTTC
>TRBJ1-1|.|.|TRBV4-3
CASSQDRTANTEAFF
TGCGCCAGCAGCCAAGACAGGACAGCCAACACTGAAGCTTTCTTT
>TRBJ1-5|.|.|TRBV9
CASSPEGDSNQPQHF
TGTGCCAGCAGCCCTGAGGGGGATAGCAATCAGCCCCAGCATTTT
>TRBJ2-5|.|TRBD1|TRBV11-2
CASMTGKETQYF
TGTGCCAGTATGACAGGGAAGGAGACCCAGTACTTC
>TRBJ2-7|.|.|TRBV11-2
CASMAGPDEQYF
TGTGCCAGCATGGCAGGCCCGGACGAGCAGTACTTC
>TRBJ1-4|.|TRBD1|TRBV15
CATSRDRGLVNEKLFF
TGTGCCACCAGCAGGGACAGGGGGCTGGTTAATGAAAAACTGTTTTTT
>TRBJ2-1|.|.|TRBV11-1
CASSLASQSGQFF
TGTGCCAGCAGCTTAGCGTCTCAATCAGGGCAGTTCTTC